This T cell receptor beta chain is from a study of shared clonotypes between healthy human individuals. V shed 4 bases, J shed 2 bases, and the junction held 3 bases outside the gene matches. CDR3 length equals 14 residues. Per germline, CDR1 MGHRA and CDR2 YSYEKL. The run depth of the assay was deep. Profiled with immunoSEQ multiplex PCR; TCRdb holds only in-frame clones, not every one. The sample has about 2,100,000 clones, 85% to 95% seen once; the top ten hold about 1.8%. Worth noting for this clone: Its specificity is not known.

Notes on the study in general: Sample collection involved blood only; tissue repertoires are likely different.

Terminally differentiated effector memory CD45RA+ cells were excluded from the naive CD8 cells, which were CD45RO-negative and positively selected for CCR7. Nashville, Tennessee was home to all donors, each a Caucasian adult. Sequencing input: naive CD8+ T cells from PBMCs. The clonotype comes from a man aged 18 to 29 in good health. Some clones in this sample may be carry-over from other donors' samples. The chain uses TRBV4-1 and TRBJ2-5, with 8 bases that match TRBD2. The CDR3 DNA follows: TGCGCCAGCAGCCCAAGACTAGCGCAAGAGACCCAGTACTTC. It is translated as CASSPRLAQETQYF.